Listed here are 21 T cell receptor beta chains from one sample, sequenced in a study of T-cell memory formation after mild COVID-19. TCRdb independently ran MiXCR on the 5' RACE reads; one entry per CDR3 protein. The sample has 280,000 or so distinct CDR3 sequences; around 8% are singletons. Specimen: PBMCs or a T cell subset sorted from them (not recorded which). The receptors stem from a man between 18 and 29 years old who had mild COVID-19 (a few samples of this study predate the infection). Cell type and time point are not known.

V and J are TRBV12-3 or TRBV12-4 and TRBJ1-2, with D tentatively TRBD1 (6 bases). This CDR3 is 19 amino acids long. The ends were cut back, 2 bases at V and 7 bases at J, with 29 bases in the middle. The CDR3 is CASSLFGRGRGPIGSGYTF. CDR3 coding DNA: TGTGCCAGCAGTTTATTTGGCCGTGGCAGGGGCCCTATTGGCAGTGGCTACACCTTC.

For the CDR3, the DNA is TGTGCCAGCAGCTTAGAGGCAGGAATCGGCTACACCTTC. Translation: CASSLEAGIGYTF. The V call is TRBV7-2, the J call TRBJ1-2; D gene unclear. The CDR3 contains 13 residues. Germline CDR1 reads SGHTA; CDR2 reads FQGNSA. V lost 1 base and J 8 bases, leaving 11 bases between the germline ends. The whole variable domain, remainder taken from reference TRBV7-2 and TRBJ1-2, is GAGVSQSPSNKVTEKGKDVELRCDPISGHTALYWYRQSLGQGLEFLIYFQGNSAPDKSGLPSDRFSAERTGGSVSTLTIQRTQQEDSAVYLCASSLEAGIGYTFGSGTRLTVV.

This clonotype has only a few counts. V and J are TRBV5-1 and TRBJ1-2; tentative D call: TRBD1 (5 bases). Germline V gives CDR1 SGHRS, CDR2 YFSETQ. V shed 3 bases and J shed 4 bases, with 10 bases lying between them. This CDR3 has 13 residues. CDR3 sequence: CASSSPTVYGYTF. The CDR3 nucleotides are TGCGCCAGCAGCTCCCCGACAGTCTATGGCTACACCTTC.

The genes are TRBV12-3 or TRBV12-4 and TRBJ1-1; a possible D gene is TRBD1 (5 bases). This CDR3 spans 15 amino acids. V was cut by 6 bases and J by 2 bases, with 16 bases left in between. The CDR3 nucleotides read TGTGCCAGCAGCCCAGGGCCGGTACGAAACACTGAAGCTTTCTTT. This gives the protein CASSPGPVRNTEAFF.

The gene calls are TRBV7-2 and TRBJ2-7; TRBD1 aligns across 8 bases. This CDR3 region has 15 residues. CDR1 SGHTA and CDR2 FQGNSA come from the germline V gene. The V and J ends lost 0 bases and 6 bases, in that order; junction bases with no gene match: 7. CDR3 loop: CASSLAQRTGFEQYF. Written as DNA, the CDR3 is TGTGCCAGCAGCTTAGCGCAGCGGACAGGGTTCGAGCAGTACTTC.

The J gene is TRBJ2-5, the V gene TRBV5-6; D possibly corresponds to TRBD1 (6 bases). CDR3 length: 14 residues. V was shortened by 6 bases and J by 4 bases, with 16 bases between the two germline ends. Germline lookup yields CDR1 SGHDT and CDR2 YYEEEE. The CDR3 region is CASIRGPGVETQYF. CDR3 nucleotide sequence: TGTGCCAGCATCCGCGGACCAGGGGTAGAGACCCAGTACTTC.

This clonotype was seen ten or more times. The chain is built from TRBV12-3 or TRBV12-4 and TRBJ1-3; D gene uncertain. The CDR3 is 13 residues long. The V end lost 3 bases, the J end lost 8 bases, and 11 bases lay between the germline ends. The CDR3 sequence is CASSFPLVHTIYF. CDR3 nucleotide sequence: TGTGCCAGCAGTTTTCCCCTAGTCCACACCATATATTTT.

The chain combines TRBV12-3 or TRBV12-4 with TRBJ2-2; D assignment may be TRBD1 or TRBD2 (6 bases each). This CDR3 region has 14 residues. This chain's CDR3 is CATRGHRGTGELFF. Here the CDR3 DNA reads TGTGCAACCCGGGGGCACCGGGGCACCGGGGAGCTGTTTTTT.

This clonotype was observed a handful of times. The genes are TRBV7-9 and TRBJ2-7; 11 nucleotides align to TRBD1. Germline loops: CDR1 SEHNR, CDR2 FQNEAQ (reference sequence). The CDR3 runs 14 residues. V trimming: 6 bases; J trimming: 8 bases; junction bases outside the gene matches: 9. The CDR3 coding sequence is TGTGCCAGCAGTGGAAGGGGACAGGGGGAAAAGCAGTACGTC. It is translated as CASSGRGQGEKQYV.

V and J are TRBV4-2 and TRBJ2-1, with D perhaps being TRBD1 or TRBD2 (6 bases each). The length of the CDR3 is 15 residues. The ends were cut back, 4 bases at V and 5 bases at J, with 15 bases in the middle. Germline assignment: CDR1 LGHNA and CDR2 YNFKEQ. CDR3 nucleotides: TGTGCCAGCAGCCCCTCGGGGGCAGGGGACAATGAGCAGTTCTTC. As protein: CASSPSGAGDNEQFF.

The CDR3 is CASSHRGQTDTQYF. Written as DNA, the CDR3 is TGTGCCAGCAGCCACAGGGGGCAGACAGATACGCAGTATTTT. This chain connects TRBV7-9 to TRBJ2-3; TRBD1 agrees at 9 bases. Germline V gives CDR1 SEHNR, CDR2 FQNEAQ (reference sequence). CDR3 size: 14 residues. Germline trimming cut 5 bases from V and 3 bases from J; bases unmatched to any gene: 3.

This clonotype has ten or more counts. The chain has TRBV3-1 and TRBJ2-1; no definite D call. CDR3 length: 13 amino acids. The germline CDR1 and CDR2 sequences are LGHDT and YNNKEL (reference sequence). Trimming stripped 0 bases from V and 5 bases from J, with 5 bases between. CDR3 sequence: CASSQDRHNEQFF. CDR3 bases: TGTGCCAGCAGCCAAGATCGCCACAATGAGCAGTTCTTC.

This clonotype was picked up a small number of times. The chain joins TRBV6-5 to TRBJ1-2; TRBD1 might be the D (6 bases). The CDR3 is 14 residues long. Trimming took off 6 bases at V and 13 bases at J, with 24 bases between the two ends. Germline values: CDR1 MNHEY, CDR2 SVGAGI. The CDR3 loop is CASSRDISIPPRTF. In DNA form, the CDR3 reads TGTGCCAGCAGCCGGGACATATCTATCCCCCCTCGCACCTTC.

The rearrangement links TRBV4-3 to TRBJ1-1; D gene uncertain. Germline lookup yields CDR1 LGHNA and CDR2 YSLEER. V was trimmed by 4 bases and J by 7 bases, leaving 16 bases between them. The CDR3 loop spans 14 amino acids. Written as DNA, the CDR3 is TGCGCCAGCAGCCCCTCGGCAGATACCCTTGAAGCTTTCTTT. This translates into CASSPSADTLEAFF.

This clonotype came up a few times. The rearrangement links TRBV20-1 to TRBJ1-4; D is unclear. Germline-derived CDR1 and CDR2 are DFQATT and SNEGSKA (reference sequence). Trimming pared 1 base from V and 8 bases from J, leaving 14 bases between. The CDR3 runs 14 residues. The CDR3 spells CSARVSLGREKLFF. The CDR3 coding sequence is TGCAGTGCTAGAGTATCCCTAGGACGGGAAAAACTGTTTTTT.

This clonotype showed up just a few times. CDR3 nucleotide sequence: TGTGCCAGCAGCTTACAGACTCGACAGATCAATTCACCCCTCCACTTT. The encoded protein is CASSLQTRQINSPLHF. The chain has TRBV7-9 and TRBJ1-6; D might be TRBD1 (5 bases). Germline V gene lookup returns CDR1 SEHNR and CDR2 FQNEAQ (reference sequence). This CDR3 comprises 16 residues. V was pared by 2 bases and J by 7 bases, with 15 bases between.

This clonotype was counted a few times. J is TRBJ2-5 and V is TRBV11-2; D ambiguous. Germline V gene lookup returns CDR1 SGHAT and CDR2 FQNNGV. V lost 4 bases and J 4 bases, leaving 10 bases between the germline ends. The CDR3 has 13 amino acids. The CDR3 spells CASSSSIRETQYF. CDR3 DNA: TGTGCCAGCAGCTCGTCGATTAGAGAGACCCAGTACTTC.

Here the CDR3 DNA reads TGTGCCAGCAGCTCGACAGGGGGTGGTGGCGGGGAGCTGTTTTTT. This codes for CASSSTGGGGGELFF. The chain has TRBV7-3 and TRBJ2-2; TRBD1 matches at 9 bases. The CDR3 has 15 residues. The junction had 7 bases not matched to a gene; V was cut back by 4 bases and J by 7 bases. The germline V gene encodes CDR1 SGHTA and CDR2 FQGTGA.

This clonotype was observed a handful of times. The chain carries TRBV6-2 or TRBV6-3 and TRBJ2-3; D unresolved. The germline V gene has CDR1 MNHEY and CDR2 SVGEGT. The V and J ends lost 5 bases and 0 bases respectively, with 6 bases between them. The CDR3 totals 13 residues. In DNA, the CDR3 is TGTGCCAGCAGTGGTATTAGCACAGATACGCAGTATTTT. It specifies CASSGISTDTQYF.

In its sample, this clonotype was seen a few times. The J gene is TRBJ2-3, the V gene TRBV5-1; weak D call: TRBD2 (5 bases). The CDR3 is made up of 14 amino acids. V lost 3 bases to trimming and J lost 2 bases, with 10 bases between them. Germline V gene data show CDR1 as SGHRS and CDR2 as YFSETQ. The CDR3 sequence: CASSSERSTDTQYF. The CDR3 nucleotides read TGCGCCAGCAGCTCCGAGCGGTCCACAGATACGCAGTATTTT. Together with reference TRBV5-1 and TRBJ2-3, the CDR3 gives the full variable domain: KAGVTQTPRYLIKTRGQQVTLSCSPISGHRSVSWYQQTPGQGLQFLFEYFSETQRNKGNFPGRFSGRQFSNSRSEMNVSTLELGDSALYLCASSSERSTDTQYFGPGTRLTVL.

The rearrangement joins TRBV4-3 to TRBJ1-1; D not resolved. The germline CDR1 and CDR2 sequences are LGHNA and YSLEER. This CDR3 is 17 amino acids long. The ends were cut back, 0 bases at V and 0 bases at J, with 14 bases in the middle. CDR3 coding DNA: TGCGCCAGCAGCCAAGATACCCTAGGAGGGCTGAACACTGAAGCTTTCTTT. Encoded protein: CASSQDTLGGLNTEAFF.